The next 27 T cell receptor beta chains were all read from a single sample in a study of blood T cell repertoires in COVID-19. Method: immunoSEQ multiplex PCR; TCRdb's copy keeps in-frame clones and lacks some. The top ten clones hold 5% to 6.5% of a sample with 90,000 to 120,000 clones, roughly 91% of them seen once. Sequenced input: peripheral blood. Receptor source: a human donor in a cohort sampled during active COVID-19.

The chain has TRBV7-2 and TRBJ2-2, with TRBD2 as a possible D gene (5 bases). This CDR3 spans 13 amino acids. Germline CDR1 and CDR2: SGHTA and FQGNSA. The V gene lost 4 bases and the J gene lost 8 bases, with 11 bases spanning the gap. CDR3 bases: TGTGCCAGCAGCTACGGGGTCTTAGGGGAGCTGTTTTTT. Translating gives CASSYGVLGELFF.

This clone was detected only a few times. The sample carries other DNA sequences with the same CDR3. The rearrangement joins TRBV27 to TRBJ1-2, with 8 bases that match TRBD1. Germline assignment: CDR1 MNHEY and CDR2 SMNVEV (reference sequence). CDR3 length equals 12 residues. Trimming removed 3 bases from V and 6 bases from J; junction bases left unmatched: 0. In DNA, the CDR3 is TGTGCCAGCAGTTTGACAGGGGATGGCTACACCTTC. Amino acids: CASSLTGDGYTF.

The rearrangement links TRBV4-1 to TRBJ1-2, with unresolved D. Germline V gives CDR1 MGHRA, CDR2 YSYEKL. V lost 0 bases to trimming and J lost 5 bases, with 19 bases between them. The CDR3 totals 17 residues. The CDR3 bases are TGCGCCAGCAGCCAAGATCGGCAGCTCGACTTGCTTTATGGCTACACCTTC. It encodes CASSQDRQLDLLYGYTF.

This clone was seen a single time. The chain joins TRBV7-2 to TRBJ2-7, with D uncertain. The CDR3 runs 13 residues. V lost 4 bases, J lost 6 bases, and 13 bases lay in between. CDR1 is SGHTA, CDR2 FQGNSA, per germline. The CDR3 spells CASSSALSGEQYF. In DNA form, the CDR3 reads TGTGCCAGCAGCTCAGCCCTGTCGGGCGAGCAGTACTTC.

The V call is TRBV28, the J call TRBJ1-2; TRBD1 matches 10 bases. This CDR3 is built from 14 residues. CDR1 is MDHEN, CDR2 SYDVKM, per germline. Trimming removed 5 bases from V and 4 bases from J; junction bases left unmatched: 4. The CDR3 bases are TGTGCCAGCAGTCCGGGGACAGGGGTCTATGGCTACACCTTC. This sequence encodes CASSPGTGVYGYTF.

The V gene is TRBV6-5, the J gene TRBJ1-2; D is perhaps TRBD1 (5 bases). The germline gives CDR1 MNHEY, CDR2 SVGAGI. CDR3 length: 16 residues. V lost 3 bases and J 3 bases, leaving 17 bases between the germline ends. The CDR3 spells CASSYLTSGGYYGYTF. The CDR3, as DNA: TGTGCCAGCAGTTATTTAACGTCCGGGGGGTACTATGGCTACACCTTC.

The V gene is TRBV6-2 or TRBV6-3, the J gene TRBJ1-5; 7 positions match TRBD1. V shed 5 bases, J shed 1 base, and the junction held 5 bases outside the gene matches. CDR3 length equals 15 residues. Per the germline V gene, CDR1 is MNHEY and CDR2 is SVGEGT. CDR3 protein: CASSLTGRSNQPQHF. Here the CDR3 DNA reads TGTGCCAGCAGTCTGACAGGGCGAAGCAATCAGCCCCAGCATTTT.

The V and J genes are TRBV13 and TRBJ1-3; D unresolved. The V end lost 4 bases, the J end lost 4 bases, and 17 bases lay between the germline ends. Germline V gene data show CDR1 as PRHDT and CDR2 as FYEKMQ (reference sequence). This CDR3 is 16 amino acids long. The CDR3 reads CASSSPNQVSGNTIYF. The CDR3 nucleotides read TGTGCCAGCAGCTCACCCAATCAGGTCTCAGGAAACACCATATATTTT. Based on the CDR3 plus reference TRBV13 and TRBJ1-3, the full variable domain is AAGVIQSPRHLIKEKRETATLKCYPIPRHDTVYWYQQGPGQDPQFLISFYEKMQSDKGSIPDRFSAQQFSDYHSELNMSSLELGDSALYFCASSSPNQVSGNTIYFGEGSWLTVV.

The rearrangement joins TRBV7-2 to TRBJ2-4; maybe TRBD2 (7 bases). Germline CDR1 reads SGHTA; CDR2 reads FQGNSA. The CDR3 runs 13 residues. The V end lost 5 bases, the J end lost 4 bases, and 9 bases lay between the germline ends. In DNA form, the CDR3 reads TGTGCCAGCAGCGGGGGGGCAAAAAACATTCAGTACTTC. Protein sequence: CASSGGAKNIQYF.

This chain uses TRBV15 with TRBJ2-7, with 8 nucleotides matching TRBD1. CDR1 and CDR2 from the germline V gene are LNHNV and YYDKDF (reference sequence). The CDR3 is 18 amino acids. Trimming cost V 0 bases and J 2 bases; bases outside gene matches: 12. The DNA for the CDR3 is TGTGCCACCAGCAGAGATCATATAGGACAGGGTGATACCTACGAGCAGTACTTC. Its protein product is CATSRDHIGQGDTYEQYF.

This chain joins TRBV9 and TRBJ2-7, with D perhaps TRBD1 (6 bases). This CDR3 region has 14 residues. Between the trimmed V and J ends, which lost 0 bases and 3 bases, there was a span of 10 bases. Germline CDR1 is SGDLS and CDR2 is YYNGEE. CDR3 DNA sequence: TGTGCCAGCAGCGTAGCAGGGGTAAACTACGAGCAGTACTTC. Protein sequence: CASSVAGVNYEQYF.

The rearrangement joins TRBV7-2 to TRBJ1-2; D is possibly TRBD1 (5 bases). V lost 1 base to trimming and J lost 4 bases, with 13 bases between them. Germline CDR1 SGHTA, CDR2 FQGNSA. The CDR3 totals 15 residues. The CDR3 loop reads CASSLGAGGAYGYTF. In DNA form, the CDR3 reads TGTGCCAGCAGCTTAGGGGCGGGGGGAGCCTATGGCTACACCTTC.

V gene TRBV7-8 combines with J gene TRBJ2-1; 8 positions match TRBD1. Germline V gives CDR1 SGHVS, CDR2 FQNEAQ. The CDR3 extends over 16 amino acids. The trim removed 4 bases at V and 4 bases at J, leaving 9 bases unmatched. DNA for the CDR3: TGTGCCAGCAGCTCCTGGGGGACAGGAGCATACAATGAGCAGTTCTTC. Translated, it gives CASSSWGTGAYNEQFF.

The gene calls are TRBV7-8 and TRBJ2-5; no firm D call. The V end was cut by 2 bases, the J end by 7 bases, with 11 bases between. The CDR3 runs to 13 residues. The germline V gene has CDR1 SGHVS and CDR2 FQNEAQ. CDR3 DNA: TGTGCCAGCAGCTTATCTGGGTCGGGGACCCAGTACTTC. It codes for CASSLSGSGTQYF.

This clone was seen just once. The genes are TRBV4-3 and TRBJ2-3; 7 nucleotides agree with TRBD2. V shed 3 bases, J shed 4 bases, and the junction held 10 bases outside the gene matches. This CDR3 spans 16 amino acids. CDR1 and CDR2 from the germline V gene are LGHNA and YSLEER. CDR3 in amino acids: CASSQTVAGEADTQYF. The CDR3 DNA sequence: TGCGCCAGCAGCCAGACGGTGGCGGGAGAGGCAGATACGCAGTATTTT.

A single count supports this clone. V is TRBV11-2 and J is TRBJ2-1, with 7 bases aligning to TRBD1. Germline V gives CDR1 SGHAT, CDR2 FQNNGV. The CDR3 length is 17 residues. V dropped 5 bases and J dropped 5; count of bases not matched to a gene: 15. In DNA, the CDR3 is TGTGCCAGCAGCCCTAAATCCCCGGGACAGACGAACAATGAGCAGTTCTTC. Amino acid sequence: CASSPKSPGQTNNEQFF.

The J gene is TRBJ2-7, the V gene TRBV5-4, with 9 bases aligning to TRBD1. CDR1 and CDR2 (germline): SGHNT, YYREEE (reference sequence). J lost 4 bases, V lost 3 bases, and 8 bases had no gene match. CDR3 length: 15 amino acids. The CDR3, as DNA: TGTGCCAGCAGCTGGGGGGGGACAGGGAGGTACGAGCAGTACTTC. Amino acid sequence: CASSWGGTGRYEQYF.

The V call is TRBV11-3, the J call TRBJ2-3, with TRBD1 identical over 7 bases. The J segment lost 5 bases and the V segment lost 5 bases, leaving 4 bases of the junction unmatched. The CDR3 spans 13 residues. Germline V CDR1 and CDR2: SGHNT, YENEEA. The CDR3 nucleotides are TGTGCCAGCAGCAAGACAGGGAAAGATACGCAGTATTTT. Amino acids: CASSKTGKDTQYF.

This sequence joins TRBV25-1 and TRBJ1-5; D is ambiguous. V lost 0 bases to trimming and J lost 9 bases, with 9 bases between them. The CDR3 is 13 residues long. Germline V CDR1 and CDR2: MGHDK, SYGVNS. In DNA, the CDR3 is TGTGCCAGCAGTGAATATAGCCGGGGGCCCCAGCATTTT. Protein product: CASSEYSRGPQHF.

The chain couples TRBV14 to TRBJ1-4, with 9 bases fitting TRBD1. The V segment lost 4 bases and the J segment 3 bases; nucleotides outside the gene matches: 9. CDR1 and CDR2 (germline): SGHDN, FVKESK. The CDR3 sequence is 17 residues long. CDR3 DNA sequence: TGTGCCAGCAGCCCCTCCCGGGACAGGGCTGCTAATGAAAAACTGTTTTTT. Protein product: CASSPSRDRAANEKLFF. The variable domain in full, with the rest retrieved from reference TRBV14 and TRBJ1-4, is EAGVTQFPSHSVIEKGQTVTLRCDPISGHDNLYWYRRVMGKEIKFLLHFVKESKQDESGMPNNRFLAERTGGTYSTLKVQPAELEDSGVYFCASSPSRDRAANEKLFFGSGTQLSVL.

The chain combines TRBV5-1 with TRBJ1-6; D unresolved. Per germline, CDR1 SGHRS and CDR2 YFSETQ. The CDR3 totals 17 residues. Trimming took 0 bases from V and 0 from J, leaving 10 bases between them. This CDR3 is CASSLEALSSYNSPLHF. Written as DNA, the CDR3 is TGCGCCAGCAGCTTGGAAGCGCTAAGCTCCTATAATTCACCCCTCCACTTT. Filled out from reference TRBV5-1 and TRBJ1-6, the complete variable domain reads KAGVTQTPRYLIKTRGQQVTLSCSPISGHRSVSWYQQTPGQGLQFLFEYFSETQRNKGNFPGRFSGRQFSNSRSEMNVSTLELGDSALYLCASSLEALSSYNSPLHFGNGTRLTVT.

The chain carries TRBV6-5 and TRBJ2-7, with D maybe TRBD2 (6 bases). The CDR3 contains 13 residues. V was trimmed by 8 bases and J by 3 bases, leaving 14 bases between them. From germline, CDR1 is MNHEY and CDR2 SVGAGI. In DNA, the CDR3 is TGTGCCAGCTCCCCAGGGACTTACTACGAGCAGTACTTC. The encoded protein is CASSPGTYYEQYF.

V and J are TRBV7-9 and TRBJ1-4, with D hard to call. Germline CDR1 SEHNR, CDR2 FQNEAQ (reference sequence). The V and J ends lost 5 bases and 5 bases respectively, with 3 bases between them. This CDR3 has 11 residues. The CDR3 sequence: CASSLNEKLFF. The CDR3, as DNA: TGTGCCAGCAGCCTAAATGAAAAACTGTTTTTT.

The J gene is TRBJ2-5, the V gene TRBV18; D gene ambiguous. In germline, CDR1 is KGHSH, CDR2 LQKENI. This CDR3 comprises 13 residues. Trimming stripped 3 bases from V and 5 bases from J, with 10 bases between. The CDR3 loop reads CASSPPTLETQYF. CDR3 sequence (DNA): TGTGCCAGCTCACCCCCAACTTTGGAGACCCAGTACTTC.

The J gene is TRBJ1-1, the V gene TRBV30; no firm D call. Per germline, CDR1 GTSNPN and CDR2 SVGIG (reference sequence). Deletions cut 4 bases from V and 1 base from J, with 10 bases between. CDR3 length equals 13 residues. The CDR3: CAWNRYPNTEAFF. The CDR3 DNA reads TGTGCCTGGAACCGCTACCCGAACACTGAAGCTTTCTTT. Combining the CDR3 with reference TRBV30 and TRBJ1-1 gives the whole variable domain SQTIHQWPATLVQPVGSPLSLECTVEGTSNPNLYWYRQAAGRGLQLLFYSVGIGQISSEVPQNLSASRPQDRQFILSSKKLLLSDSGFYLCAWNRYPNTEAFFGQGTRLTVV.

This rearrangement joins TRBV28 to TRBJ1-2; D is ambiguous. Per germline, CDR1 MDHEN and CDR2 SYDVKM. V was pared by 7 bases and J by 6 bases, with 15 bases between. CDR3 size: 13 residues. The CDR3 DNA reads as TGTGCCAGCATAAGCCGCCACTCTAATGGCTACACCTTC. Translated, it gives CASISRHSNGYTF.

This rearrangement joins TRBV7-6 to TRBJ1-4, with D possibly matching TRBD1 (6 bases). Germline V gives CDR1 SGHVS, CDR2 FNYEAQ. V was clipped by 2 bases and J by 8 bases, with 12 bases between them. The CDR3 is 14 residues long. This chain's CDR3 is CASSLSDSLEKLFF. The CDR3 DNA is TGTGCCAGCAGCTTATCGGACAGCTTGGAAAAACTGTTTTTT.